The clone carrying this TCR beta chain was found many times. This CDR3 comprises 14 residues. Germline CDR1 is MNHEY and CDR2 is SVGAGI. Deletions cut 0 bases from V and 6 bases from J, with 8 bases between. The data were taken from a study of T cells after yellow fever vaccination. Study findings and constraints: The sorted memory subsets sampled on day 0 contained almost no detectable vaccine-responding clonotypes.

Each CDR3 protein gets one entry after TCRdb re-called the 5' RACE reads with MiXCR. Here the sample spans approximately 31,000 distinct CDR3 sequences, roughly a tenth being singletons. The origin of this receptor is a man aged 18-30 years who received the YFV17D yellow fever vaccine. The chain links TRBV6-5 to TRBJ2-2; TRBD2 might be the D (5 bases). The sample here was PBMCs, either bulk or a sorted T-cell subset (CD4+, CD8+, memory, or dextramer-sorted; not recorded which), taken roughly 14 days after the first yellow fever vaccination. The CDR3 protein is CASSYSLRAGELFF. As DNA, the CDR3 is TGTGCCAGCAGTTACTCGTTGAGGGCCGGGGAGCTGTTTTTT.